The clone carrying this TCR beta chain was counted once. The sample is drawn from a study of T cell responses to AZD1222 COVID-19 vaccine. Some clones are missing from TCRdb's copy, which holds only in-frame ones; the method was immunoSEQ multiplex PCR. The table lists fewer than 200,000 clones, roughly 94% of them singletons. This specimen consisted of peripheral blood, obtained on day 0 of MenACWY control vaccination. This clonotype was obtained from an adult in good health.

The CDR3 loop is CASSPSGLNTIYF. CDR3 sequence (DNA): TGTGCCAGCAGCCCCTCGGGGTTGAACACCATATATTTT. This chain connects TRBV3-1 (or the pseudogene TRBV3-2) to TRBJ1-3; no definite D call. The germline CDR1 and CDR2 sequences are LGHDT and YNNKEL (reference sequence). Trimming took off 4 bases at V and 7 bases at J, with 11 bases between the two ends. The CDR3 loop spans 13 amino acids.